The 20 T cell receptor beta chains in this list originate from one sample, sequenced in a study of human T cells and chemical hapten exposure. Time point indicated: patch test 2, 6 weeks after DPC sensitization. Documented treatment: therapeutic diphenylcyclopropenone sensitization with weekly scalp DPC. A single record per CDR3 protein comes from TCRdb applying MiXCR to the RACE reads. The sample lists approximately 82,000 distinct CDR3 sequences, around 7% occurring once. The specimen was whole blood, collected in connection with sensitization to the hapten diphenylcyclopropenone (DPC). The receptors here all came from a young woman with alopecia areata. Some clones in this sample may be carry-over from other donors' samples.

V gene TRBV7-2 combines with J gene TRBJ1-2; D gene ambiguous. The CDR3 is 13 amino acids. Looked up from germline, CDR1 is SGHTA and CDR2 is FQGNSA. V gave up 8 bases and J gave up 4 bases, with 14 bases separating them. In nucleotides, the CDR3 is TGTGCCAGCCAAACCCTAGGGTTCTATGGCTACACCTTC. This encodes CASQTLGFYGYTF.

This clonotype was found many times. The rearrangement joins TRBV5-1 to TRBJ2-7, with 8 bases fitting TRBD2. This CDR3 region has 16 residues. CDR1 and CDR2 (germline): SGHRS, YFSETQ. J lost 1 base, V lost 0 bases, and 6 bases had no gene match. In DNA, the CDR3 is TGCGCCAGCAGCTTGGACGGCGGGGGGACGTCCTACGAGCAGTACTTC. Its protein product is CASSLDGGGTSYEQYF.

For this clonotype: A much larger clone is a single base away; this may be a read error. The DNA for the CDR3 is TGCAGTGCTAGAGATTCGCTGAGCCCCCCTTTGGCTATTAACAATGAGCAGTTCTTC. Translated: CSARDSLSPPLAINNEQFF. This chain joins TRBV20-1 and TRBJ2-1; D call uncertain. Germline-derived CDR1 and CDR2 are DFQATT and SNEGSKA (reference sequence). CDR3 size: 19 residues. The ends were cut back, 0 bases at V and 5 bases at J, with 26 bases in the middle.

This clonotype came up many times. V usage is TRBV2 and J usage is TRBJ1-1; D is uncertain. The CDR3 spans 14 residues. Trimming removed 5 bases at V and 4 bases at J, with 14 bases between. Germline V lookup: CDR1 SNHLY, CDR2 FYNNEI. The CDR3 nucleotides are TGTGCCAGCAGTCTCTCATATGAATTCACTGAAGCTTTCTTT. This encodes CASSLSYEFTEAFF.

This clonotype was counted at least ten times. The chain employs TRBV29-1 and TRBJ2-1, with a weak D call TRBD1 (5 bases). Trimming removed 7 bases at V and 3 bases at J, with 7 bases between. This CDR3 spans 11 amino acids. Germline V gene lookup returns CDR1 SQVTM and CDR2 ANQGSEA. The CDR3: CSADSYNEQFF. The CDR3 DNA reads as TGCAGCGCCGACAGCTACAATGAGCAGTTCTTC.

This chain uses TRBV7-8 with TRBJ1-1; no clear D gene. The V end lost 0 bases, the J end lost 1 base, and 6 bases lay between the germline ends. CDR3 size: 14 residues. Germline assignment: CDR1 SGHVS and CDR2 FQNEAQ. CDR3 sequence reads: CASSLANPNTEAFF. Written as DNA, the CDR3 is TGTGCCAGCAGCTTAGCTAACCCGAACACTGAAGCTTTCTTT.

This clonotype was counted a few times. The V gene is TRBV5-1, the J gene TRBJ2-7; D not resolved. V was cut by 0 bases and J by 0 bases, with 7 bases left in between. This CDR3 has 14 residues. CDR1 and CDR2 from the germline V gene are SGHRS and YFSETQ. The CDR3 region is CASSLEGSSYEQYF. CDR3 sequence (DNA): TGCGCCAGCAGCTTGGAAGGATCCTCCTACGAGCAGTACTTC.

The V and J genes are TRBV12-3 or TRBV12-4 and TRBJ1-2, with 8 bases fitting TRBD1. This CDR3 has 15 amino acids. The V gene end was trimmed by 6 bases and the J gene end by 6 bases; junction bases not matched to a gene: 12. This CDR3 reads CASSPAGRGPDGYTF. In DNA, the CDR3 is TGTGCCAGCAGCCCAGCAGGCAGGGGGCCCGATGGCTACACCTTC.

At least ten counts were recorded for this clonotype. The rearrangement uses TRBV7-2 and TRBJ2-3; 8 bases match TRBD2. The CDR3 length is 14 residues. V lost 1 base, J lost 6 bases, and 3 bases stayed unmatched. Germline-derived CDR1 and CDR2 are SGHTA and FQGNSA. The CDR3 DNA sequence: TGTGCCAGCAGCTTAGTCCGGGGGGGCGATACGCAGTATTTT. This translates into CASSLVRGGDTQYF. Full variable domain (remainder filled in from reference TRBV7-2 and TRBJ2-3): GAGVSQSPSNKVTEKGKDVELRCDPISGHTALYWYRQSLGQGLEFLIYFQGNSAPDKSGLPSDRFSAERTGGSVSTLTIQRTQQEDSAVYLCASSLVRGGDTQYFGPGTRLTVL.

In this sample, this clonotype turned up many times. This chain joins TRBV7-9 and TRBJ2-7; maybe TRBD2 (5 bases). Germline lookup yields CDR1 SEHNR and CDR2 FQNEAQ (reference sequence). V was pared by 5 bases and J by 2 bases, with 13 bases between. This CDR3 is 14 amino acids long. CDR3 loop: CASSPDRGPYEQYF. The DNA of the CDR3 is TGTGCCAGCAGCCCCGATCGGGGTCCCTACGAGCAGTACTTC. The variable domain in full, completed from reference TRBV7-9 and TRBJ2-7, reads DTGVSQNPRHKITKRGQNVTFRCDPISEHNRLYWYRQTLGQGPEFLTYFQNEAQLEKSRLLSDRFSAERPKGSFSTLEIQRTEQGDSAMYLCASSPDRGPYEQYFGPGTRLTVT.

This clonotype came up many times. The gene calls are TRBV5-1 and TRBJ1-2; no firm D call. The ends were cut back, 1 base at V and 0 bases at J, with 4 bases in the middle. The CDR3 length is 13 residues. The germline gives CDR1 SGHRS, CDR2 YFSETQ. The CDR3 sequence is CASSLLANYGYTF. The CDR3 coding sequence is TGCGCCAGCAGCTTGTTAGCTAACTATGGCTACACCTTC.

This clonotype was counted at least ten times. The gene calls are TRBV7-8 and TRBJ1-2; perhaps TRBD1 as D (6 bases). Trimming stripped 4 bases from V and 7 bases from J, with 19 bases between. CDR1 SGHVS and CDR2 FQNEAQ come from the germline V gene. This CDR3 has 15 residues. CDR3 sequence reads: CASSSPNWGASGYTF. In nucleotides, the CDR3 is TGTGCCAGCAGCTCACCGAACTGGGGGGCGTCTGGCTACACCTTC.

This clonotype was recorded many times. The chain has TRBV20-1 and TRBJ1-5; D is unresolved. Germline values: CDR1 DFQATT, CDR2 SNEGSKA (reference sequence). V gave up 0 bases and J gave up 4 bases, with 7 bases separating them. This CDR3 comprises 13 residues. The CDR3 is CSAREKNNQPQHF. In nucleotides, the CDR3 is TGCAGTGCTAGAGAAAAGAATAATCAGCCCCAGCATTTT.

This clonotype was counted only a few times. V is TRBV7-8 and J is TRBJ1-6; no clear D. This CDR3 comprises 16 residues. CDR1 is SGHVS and CDR2 is FQNEAQ in the germline V gene. The V gene lost 1 base and the J gene lost 7 bases, with 14 bases spanning the gap. The CDR3 DNA reads as TGTGCCAGCAGCTTAGTTTTGTTTTCCGCCAATTCACCCCTCCACTTT. This codes for CASSLVLFSANSPLHF.

This clonotype appeared many times. The gene calls are TRBV29-1 and TRBJ2-7; TRBD1 aligns across 7 bases. With V trimmed by 6 bases and J by 7 bases, 15 bases remained unmatched. Germline loops: CDR1 SQVTM, CDR2 ANQGSEA. CDR3 length: 14 residues. The CDR3 loop is CSVRTGQTYGEQYF. The DNA of the CDR3 is TGCAGCGTACGTACGGGACAGACCTACGGGGAGCAGTACTTC.

The chain is built from TRBV7-9 and TRBJ2-3; no reliable D call. The CDR3 is 15 residues long. V lost 3 bases, J lost 0 bases, and 10 bases lay in between. Germline assignment: CDR1 SEHNR and CDR2 FQNEAQ (reference sequence). The CDR3 loop reads CASSFTRSSTDTQYF. The CDR3 coding sequence is TGTGCCAGCAGCTTTACCCGGTCCAGCACAGATACGCAGTATTTT.

The chain uses TRBV30 and TRBJ2-3, with 9 positions matching TRBD2. The CDR3 has 15 residues. From germline, CDR1 is GTSNPN and CDR2 SVGIG (reference sequence). V was clipped by 5 bases and J by 0 bases; unmatched bases: 6. CDR3 nucleotide sequence: TGTGCCTGGGACGTAGCGGGGGATAGCACAGATACGCAGTATTTT. Protein product: CAWDVAGDSTDTQYF.

The sample holds many counts of this clonotype. The chain employs TRBV7-2 and TRBJ2-1; a possible D gene is TRBD1 (6 bases). Trimming took 4 bases from V and 4 from J, leaving 11 bases between them. The CDR3 loop spans 14 amino acids. CDR1 is SGHTA, CDR2 FQGNSA, per germline. The CDR3 DNA is TGTGCCAGCAGCTCGAGGACAGATTACAATGAGCAGTTCTTC. It yields the protein CASSSRTDYNEQFF.

The sample holds many counts of this clonotype. The rearrangement joins TRBV6-6 to TRBJ1-5; D is uncertain. Trimming removed 6 bases at V and 0 bases at J, with 9 bases between. This CDR3 spans 14 amino acids. CDR1 and CDR2 from the germline V gene are MNHNY and SVGAGI (reference sequence). This chain's CDR3 is CASSPQYSNQPQHF. The CDR3 nucleotides read TGTGCCAGCAGCCCTCAGTATAGCAATCAGCCCCAGCATTTT.

This clonotype was seen at least ten times. This rearrangement joins TRBV5-1 to TRBJ1-4; a weak D match, TRBD1 (6 bases). This CDR3 is 16 amino acids long. The V and J ends lost 4 bases and 3 bases respectively, with 16 bases between them. CDR1 and CDR2 from the germline V gene are SGHRS and YFSETQ. The CDR3 region has the DNA TGCGCCAGCAGCCGGACCTGGGGGGCGGCTAATGAAAAACTGTTTTTT. Encoded protein: CASSRTWGAANEKLFF. The variable domain in full, with the rest retrieved from reference TRBV5-1 and TRBJ1-4, is KAGVTQTPRYLIKTRGQQVTLSCSPISGHRSVSWYQQTPGQGLQFLFEYFSETQRNKGNFPGRFSGRQFSNSRSEMNVSTLELGDSALYLCASSRTWGAANEKLFFGSGTQLSVL.